Following are 13 T cell receptor beta chains from one sample sequenced in a study of cytomegalovirus exposure and HLA in healthy donors. The PCR contained 60 Vbeta and 13 Jbeta primers. The protocol was immunoSEQ multiplex PCR, while the TCRdb copy is restricted to in-frame clones and leaves out a portion. The data contain over 150,000 clones, around 75% of them singletons. The sample taken for sequencing was PBMCs. Receptors were obtained from a man younger than 35 in good health and CMV-seronegative.

The chain carries TRBV27 and TRBJ2-7; the match to TRBD2 covers 11 bases. This CDR3 contains 16 residues. Losses at the gene ends were 4 bases for V and 5 bases for J; bases not matched to a gene: 10. Germline V gene sequence: CDR1 MNHEY, CDR2 SMNVEV (reference sequence). CDR3 amino acids: CASSYSPLLAGDEQYF. In nucleotides, the CDR3 is TGTGCCAGCAGTTATTCCCCCTTACTAGCGGGAGACGAGCAGTACTTC.

The gene calls are TRBV19 and TRBJ2-7; 8 nucleotides line up with TRBD1. With V trimmed by 5 bases and J by 3 bases, 9 bases remained unmatched. Germline lookup yields CDR1 LNHDA and CDR2 SQIVND (reference sequence). The CDR3 is 15 amino acids. This CDR3 reads CASSRLTGEIYEQYF. The CDR3 region has the DNA TGTGCCAGTAGTCGTCTGACAGGGGAAATCTACGAGCAGTACTTC.

This rearrangement joins TRBV11-2 to TRBJ2-2; D might be TRBD1 (5 bases). Trimming pared 4 bases from V and 9 bases from J, leaving 15 bases between. The germline gives CDR1 SGHAT, CDR2 FQNNGV. The CDR3 sequence is 14 residues long. This CDR3 is CASSYRNGNRELFF. The CDR3 coding sequence is TGTGCCAGCAGCTACAGGAATGGGAACCGGGAGCTGTTTTTT.

The chain is built from TRBV19 and TRBJ2-7, with TRBD2 matching over 8 bases. The germline V gene has CDR1 LNHDA and CDR2 SQIVND (reference sequence). The CDR3 has 14 amino acids. V lost 6 bases and J lost 3; bases outside the gene matches: 7. The chain's CDR3 is CASSLSGKSYEQYF. CDR3 coding DNA: TGTGCCAGTAGCCTTAGCGGGAAAAGCTACGAGCAGTACTTC.

This chain joins TRBV7-2 and TRBJ2-1, with D maybe TRBD2 (5 bases). The CDR3 has 13 amino acids. V was shortened by 4 bases and J by 6 bases, with 10 bases between the two germline ends. Germline V lookup: CDR1 SGHTA, CDR2 FQGNSA. CDR3 coding DNA: TGTGCCAGCAGCTCGGACGGGGTCAATGAGCAGTTCTTC. Translating it yields CASSSDGVNEQFF.

This chain links TRBV28 with TRBJ2-5; D not resolved. The J call may not be correct, given that the DNA end is closer to TRBJ2-7. The CDR3 is made up of 11 amino acids. Germline V CDR1 and CDR2: MDHEN, SYDVKM. CDR3 residues: CASSLRYEQYF. As DNA, the CDR3 is TGTGCCAGCAGTTTACGCTACGAGCAGTACTTC.

The chain carries TRBV9 and TRBJ2-7; 7 nucleotides align to TRBD2. Germline CDR1 is SGDLS and CDR2 is YYNGEE. CDR3 size: 16 residues. J gave up 4 bases and V 4 bases, and 14 bases lay outside the gene matches. The chain's CDR3 is CASSPAPTGGGYEQYF. DNA for the CDR3: TGTGCCAGCAGCCCTGCCCCTACGGGAGGTGGGTACGAGCAGTACTTC.

J is TRBJ2-1 and V is TRBV5-4, with 15 bases lining up with TRBD2. The CDR3 is made up of 16 amino acids. Germline CDR1 SGHNT, CDR2 YYREEE (reference sequence). The trim removed 4 bases at V and 8 bases at J, leaving 7 bases unmatched. CDR3 amino acids: CASSTGLAGGGYEQFF. DNA for the CDR3: TGTGCCAGCAGCACGGGACTAGCGGGAGGTGGCTATGAGCAGTTCTTC. Looking up the rest from reference TRBV5-4 and TRBJ2-1 gives the full variable domain: ETGVTQSPTHLIKTRGQQVTLRCSSQSGHNTVSWYQQALGQGPQFIFQYYREEENGRGNFPPRFSGLQFPNYSSELNVNALELDDSALYLCASSTGLAGGGYEQFFGPGTRLTVL.

The chain joins TRBV5-5 to TRBJ2-7, with D maybe TRBD1 (5 bases). Germline CDR1 is SGHKS and CDR2 is YYEKEE (reference sequence). V was shortened by 0 bases and J by 6 bases, with 13 bases between the two germline ends. There are 14 residues in the CDR3. The DNA for the CDR3 is TGTGCCAGCAGCTTGGCCCAGGGTATTCTCGAGCAGTACTTC. Its translation is CASSLAQGILEQYF.

The CDR3 loop reads CASSWRGADPTDTQYF. CDR3 DNA: TGTGCCAGCAGCTGGCGGGGGGCGGATCCAACAGATACGCAGTATTTT. This chain uses TRBV21-1 with TRBJ2-3; the table's D call of TRBD2 was not tested on the DNA. TRBV21-1 is a recognized pseudogene. The CDR3 covers 16 residues.

About this clone itself: The junction departs from germline at one end; a sequencing error may be responsible. The chain is built from TRBV7-9 and TRBJ2-3, with 9 positions matching TRBD2. CDR3 size: 17 residues. Looked up from germline, CDR1 is SEHNR and CDR2 is FQNEAQ (reference sequence). In DNA, the CDR3 is TGTTCCAGCAGCTTATTACTTAGCGGGGGCAGCACAGATACGCAGTATTTT. This encodes CSSSLLLSGGSTDTQYF. Together with reference TRBV7-9 and TRBJ2-3, the CDR3 gives the full variable domain: DTGVSQNPRHKITKRGQNVTFRCDPISEHNRLYWYRQTLGQGPEFLTYFQNEAQLEKSRLLSDRFSAERPKGSFSTLEIQRTEQGDSAMYLCSSSLLLSGGSTDTQYFGPGTRLTVL.

V usage is TRBV27 and J usage is TRBJ2-7; D might be TRBD2 (6 bases). This CDR3 comprises 16 residues. Trimming took off 8 bases at V and 0 bases at J, with 20 bases between the two ends. Looked up from germline, CDR1 is MNHEY and CDR2 is SMNVEV (reference sequence). CDR3 in amino acids: CASSRTALRDSYEQYF. The CDR3 DNA reads TGTGCCAGCTCCAGGACGGCCTTGCGGGACTCCTACGAGCAGTACTTC.

The CDR3, as DNA: TGTGCCAGCAGCGTAGCTACCAATGAGCAGTTCTTC. It codes for CASSVATNEQFF. V gene TRBV9 combines with J gene TRBJ2-1, with D unclear. The V end lost 0 bases, the J end lost 6 bases, and 4 bases lay between the germline ends. Per the germline V gene, CDR1 is SGDLS and CDR2 is YYNGEE. This CDR3 is 12 amino acids long.